The 6 T cell receptor beta chains below were found in one sample sequenced in a study of T cell responses to AZD1222 COVID-19 vaccine. The data were produced by immunoSEQ multiplex PCR, yet TCRdb's version contains in-frame clones alone and is incomplete. Of fewer than 90,000 clones listed, over 75% were seen once; the top ten hold about 11%. This sample comprised peripheral blood, obtained on day 0 of AZD1222 vaccination. The receptors derive from an adult in good health.

CDR3 protein: CSVGTSGGREQFF. The CDR3 nucleotides are TGCAGCGTTGGGACTAGCGGGGGGAGGGAGCAGTTCTTC. The rearrangement joins TRBV29-1 to TRBJ2-1, with 14 bases aligning to TRBD2. The CDR3 runs to 13 residues. Germline V CDR1 and CDR2: SQVTM, ANQGSEA. The junction had 3 bases not matched to a gene; V was cut back by 4 bases and J by 10 bases.

The chain carries TRBV10-1 and TRBJ1-1; TRBD1 might be the D (5 bases). The germline CDR1 and CDR2 sequences are WNHNN and SYGVQD (reference sequence). The CDR3 spans 13 residues. V lost 6 bases to trimming and J lost 7 bases, with 15 bases between them. CDR3 protein: CASRPGQAGEAFF. The CDR3 DNA reads TGCGCCAGCAGGCCGGGGCAGGCGGGTGAAGCTTTCTTT.

The rearrangement uses TRBV18 and TRBJ2-7; D gene unclear. Germline assignment: CDR1 KGHSH and CDR2 LQKENI. V lost 3 bases, J lost 4 bases, and 10 bases lay in between. This CDR3 has 13 residues. In nucleotides, the CDR3 is TGTGCCAGCTCACCTGGATTTGGGTACGAGCAGTACTTC. Translation: CASSPGFGYEQYF.

This chain's CDR3 is CASSFGQGIRAFF. CDR3 bases: TGTGCCAGCAGTTTCGGGCAGGGGATACGGGCTTTCTTT. This rearrangement joins TRBV28 to TRBJ1-1; possibly TRBD1 for D (6 bases). V was cut by 3 bases and J by 11 bases, with 16 bases left in between. Germline V gene lookup returns CDR1 MDHEN and CDR2 SYDVKM. The CDR3 is 13 amino acids.

Concerning this clone: This specimen includes other DNA sequences encoding the same CDR3. The chain employs TRBV3-1 (or the pseudogene TRBV3-2) and TRBJ2-1; 7 bases are shared with TRBD2. Germline CDR1 reads LGHDT; CDR2 reads YNNKEL (reference sequence). Losses at the gene ends were 4 bases for V and 1 base for J; bases not matched to a gene: 4. The CDR3 totals 15 residues. The CDR3 is CASSPSGGSYNEQFF. For the CDR3, the DNA is TGTGCCAGCAGCCCTTCGGGGGGTTCCTACAATGAGCAGTTCTTC.

The genes are TRBV30 and TRBJ1-2; D remains unclear. CDR3 size: 13 residues. Trimming took 0 bases from V and 1 from J, leaving 6 bases between them. Germline assignment: CDR1 GTSNPN and CDR2 SVGIG (reference sequence). This CDR3 is CAWSVDGNYGYTF. The CDR3 coding sequence is TGTGCCTGGAGTGTAGACGGTAACTATGGCTACACCTTC.